This T cell receptor beta chain came from a study of cytomegalovirus exposure and HLA in healthy donors. Study overall: The approximately 120 million unique TCR beta sequences, from about 179 million T cells, were found by an earlier analysis. Study conclusions and caveats: About 150 TCR beta chains were listed as cytomegalovirus-associated. Most sequenced TCRs were rare (though some public TCRs occurred in many donors).

In the PCR, 60 Vbeta and 13 Jbeta primers were used. Sequenced by immunoSEQ multiplex PCR; TCRdb stores in-frame clones only, minus some. The sample has about 80,000 clones, 65% to 85% seen once; the top ten hold about 20%. About this clone itself: Its antigen is unknown.

This clonotype was obtained from a woman aged 40 to 50 in good health and CMV-seropositive. Sample: PBMCs.

In DNA, the CDR3 is TGTGCCAGCAGCCTTAACAGGGGCTATGGCTACACCTTC. Its protein is CASSLNRGYGYTF. The V call is TRBV6-6, the J call TRBJ1-2; 7 bases align to TRBD1. The CDR3 runs 13 residues. The V and J ends lost 6 bases and 4 bases, in that order; junction bases with no gene match: 5. The germline V gene has CDR1 MNHNY and CDR2 SVGAGI (reference sequence).